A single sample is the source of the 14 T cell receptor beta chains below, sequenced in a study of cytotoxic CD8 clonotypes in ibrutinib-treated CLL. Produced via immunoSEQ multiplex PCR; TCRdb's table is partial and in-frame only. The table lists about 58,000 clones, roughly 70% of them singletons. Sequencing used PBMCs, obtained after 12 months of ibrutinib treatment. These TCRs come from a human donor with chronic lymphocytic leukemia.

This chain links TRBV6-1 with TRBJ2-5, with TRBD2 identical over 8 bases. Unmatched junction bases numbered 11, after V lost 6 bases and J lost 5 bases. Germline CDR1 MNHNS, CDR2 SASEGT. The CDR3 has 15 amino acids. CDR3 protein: CASRGTGRGIETQYF. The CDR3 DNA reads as TGTGCCAGCAGGGGTACCGGGAGGGGGATTGAGACCCAGTACTTC.

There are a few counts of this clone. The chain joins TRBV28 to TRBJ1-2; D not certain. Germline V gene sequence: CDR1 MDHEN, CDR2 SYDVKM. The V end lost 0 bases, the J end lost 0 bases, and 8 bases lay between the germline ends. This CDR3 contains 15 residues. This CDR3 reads CASSLWGEANYGYTF. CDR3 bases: TGTGCCAGCAGTTTATGGGGTGAAGCTAACTATGGCTACACCTTC.

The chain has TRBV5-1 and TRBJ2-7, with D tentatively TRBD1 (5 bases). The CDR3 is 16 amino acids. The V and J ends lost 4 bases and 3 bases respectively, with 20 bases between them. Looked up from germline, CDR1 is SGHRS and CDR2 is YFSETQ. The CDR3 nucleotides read TGCGCCAGCAGCCTGGGGCCAGAAATTGGTATCTACGAGCAGTACTTC. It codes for CASSLGPEIGIYEQYF.

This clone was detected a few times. CDR3 sequence reads: CASSYGGAGELFF. In nucleotides, the CDR3 is TGTGCCAGCAGTTACGGGGGGGCCGGGGAGCTGTTTTTT. This sequence joins TRBV6-6 and TRBJ2-2; 7 bases agree with TRBD2. Losses at the gene ends were 2 bases for V and 6 bases for J; bases not matched to a gene: 0. CDR1 and CDR2 (germline): MNHNY, SVGAGI (reference sequence). This CDR3 contains 13 residues.

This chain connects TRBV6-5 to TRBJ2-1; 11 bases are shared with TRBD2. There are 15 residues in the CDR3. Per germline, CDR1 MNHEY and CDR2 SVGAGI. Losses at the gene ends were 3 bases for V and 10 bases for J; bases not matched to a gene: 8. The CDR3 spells CASSYLSGRAGEQFF. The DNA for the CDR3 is TGTGCCAGCAGTTATCTTAGCGGGAGGGCCGGAGAGCAGTTCTTC.

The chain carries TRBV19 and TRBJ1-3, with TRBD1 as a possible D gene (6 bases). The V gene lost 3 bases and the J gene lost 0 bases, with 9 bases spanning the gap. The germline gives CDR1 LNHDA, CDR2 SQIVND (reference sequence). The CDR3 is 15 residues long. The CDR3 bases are TGTGCCAGTAGTATGACAGGAAACTCTGGAAACACCATATATTTT. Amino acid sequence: CASSMTGNSGNTIYF. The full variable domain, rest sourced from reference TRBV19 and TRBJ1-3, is DGGITQSPKYLFRKEGQNVTLSCEQNLNHDAMYWYRQDPGQGLRLIYYSQIVNDFQKGDIAEGYSVSREKKESFPLTVTSAQKNPTAFYLCASSMTGNSGNTIYFGEGSWLTVV.

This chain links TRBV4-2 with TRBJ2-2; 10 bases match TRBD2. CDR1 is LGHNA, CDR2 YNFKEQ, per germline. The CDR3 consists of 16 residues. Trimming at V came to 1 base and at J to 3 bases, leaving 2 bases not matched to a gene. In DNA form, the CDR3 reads TGTGCCAGCAGCCAAGTCGGGACTAGCGACACCGGGGAGCTGTTTTTT. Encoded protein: CASSQVGTSDTGELFF.

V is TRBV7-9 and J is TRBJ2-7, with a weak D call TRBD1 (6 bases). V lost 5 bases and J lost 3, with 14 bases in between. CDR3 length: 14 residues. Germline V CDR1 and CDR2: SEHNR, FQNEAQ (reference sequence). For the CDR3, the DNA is TGTGCCAGCAGCAGGGGGAGTGGAATCTACGAGCAGTACTTC. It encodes CASSRGSGIYEQYF.

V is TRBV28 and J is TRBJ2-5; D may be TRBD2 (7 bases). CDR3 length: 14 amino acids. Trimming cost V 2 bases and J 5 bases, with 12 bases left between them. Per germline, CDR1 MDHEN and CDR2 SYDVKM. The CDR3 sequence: CASSLKGGRETQYF. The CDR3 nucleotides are TGTGCCAGCAGTTTAAAGGGGGGGAGGGAGACCCAGTACTTC.

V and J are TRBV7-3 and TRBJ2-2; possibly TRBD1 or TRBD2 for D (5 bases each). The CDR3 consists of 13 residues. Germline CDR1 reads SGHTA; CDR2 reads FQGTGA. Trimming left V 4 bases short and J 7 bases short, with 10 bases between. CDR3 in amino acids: CASSSGTGGELFF. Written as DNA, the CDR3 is TGTGCCAGCAGCTCCGGGACGGGCGGGGAGCTGTTTTTT.

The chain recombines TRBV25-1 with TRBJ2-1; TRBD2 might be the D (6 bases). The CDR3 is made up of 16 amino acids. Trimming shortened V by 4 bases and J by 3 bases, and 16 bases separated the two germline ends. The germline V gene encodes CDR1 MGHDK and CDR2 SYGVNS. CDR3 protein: CASSGLAGPLYNEQFF. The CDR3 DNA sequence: TGTGCCAGCAGTGGTCTGGCGGGACCCCTCTACAATGAGCAGTTCTTC.

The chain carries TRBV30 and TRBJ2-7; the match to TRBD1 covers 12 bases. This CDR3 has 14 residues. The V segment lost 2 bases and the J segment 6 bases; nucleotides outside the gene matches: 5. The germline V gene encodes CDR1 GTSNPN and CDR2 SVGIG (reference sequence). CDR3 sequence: CAWSTGTGGREQYF. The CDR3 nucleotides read TGTGCCTGGAGTACCGGGACAGGGGGCCGCGAGCAGTACTTC.

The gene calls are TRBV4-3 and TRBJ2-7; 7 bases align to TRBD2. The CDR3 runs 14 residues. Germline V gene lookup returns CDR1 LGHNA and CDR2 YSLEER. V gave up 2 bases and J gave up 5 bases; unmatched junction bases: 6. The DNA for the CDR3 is TGCGCCAGCAGCCAATTTATAGCGGGCAACGAGCAGTACTTC. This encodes CASSQFIAGNEQYF.

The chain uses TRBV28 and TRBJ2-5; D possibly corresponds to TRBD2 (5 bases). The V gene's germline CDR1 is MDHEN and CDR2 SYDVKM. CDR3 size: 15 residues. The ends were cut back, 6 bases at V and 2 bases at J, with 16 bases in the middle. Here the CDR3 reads CASRRAGYTQETQYF. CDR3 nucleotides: TGTGCCAGCAGGAGGGCGGGCTACACGCAAGAGACCCAGTACTTC.